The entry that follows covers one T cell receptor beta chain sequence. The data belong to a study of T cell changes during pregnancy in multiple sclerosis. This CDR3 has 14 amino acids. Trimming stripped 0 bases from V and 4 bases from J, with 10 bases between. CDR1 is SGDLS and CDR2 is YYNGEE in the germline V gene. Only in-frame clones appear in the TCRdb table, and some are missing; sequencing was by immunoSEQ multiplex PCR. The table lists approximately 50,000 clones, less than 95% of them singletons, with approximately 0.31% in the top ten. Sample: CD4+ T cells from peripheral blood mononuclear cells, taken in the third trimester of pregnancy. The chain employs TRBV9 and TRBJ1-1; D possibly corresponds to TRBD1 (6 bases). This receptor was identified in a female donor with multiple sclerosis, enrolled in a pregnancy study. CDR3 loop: CASSVEVRGTEAFF. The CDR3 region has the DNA TGTGCCAGCAGCGTAGAGGTCAGGGGCACTGAAGCTTTCTTT.